These T cell receptor beta chains were read from a single sample in a study of T cell responses to AZD1222 COVID-19 vaccine. Libraries were prepared by immunoSEQ multiplex PCR; TCRdb keeps only in-frame clonotypes and omits some of them. The sample lists some 180,000 clones; 80% to 90% were seen once. Here the sequenced sample was peripheral blood, taken on day 0 of AZD1222 vaccination. The receptors derive from an adult in good health. CDR3s include the opening cysteine and the closing phenylalanine or tryptophan. Only part of the rows carry a size: once, few, many, or a class if the clone is expanded.

v_call	j_call	clone_size	cdr3_aa
TRBV7-8	TRBJ2-7	few	CASSPREGSSYEQYF
TRBV5-1	TRBJ1-6	-	CASSLGHDGTPLHF
TRBV5-1	TRBJ1-1	-	CASSLATAGEAFF
TRBV7-8	TRBJ2-7	-	CASSLTPWTAYEQYF
TRBV6-2/TRBV6-3	TRBJ1-3	-	CASSYSRNGNTIYF
TRBV30	TRBJ1-5	-	CAWAPHRGGNQPQHF
TRBV25-1	TRBJ1-4	-	CASTPRGRGEKLFF
TRBV5-6	TRBJ1-2	-	CASSFRTVLLSYGYTF
TRBV24-1	TRBJ2-2	-	CATSTRTGGITGELFF
TRBV7-2	TRBJ1-1	-	CASSLAINTEAFF
TRBV10-2	TRBJ1-2	-	CASLSTDRGHGYTF
TRBV3-1/TRBV3-2	TRBJ1-2	-	CASSQEGTGLYGYTF
TRBV7-6	TRBJ1-4	once	CASSLSGAEKLFF
TRBV9	TRBJ1-2	-	CASSVGAGASNYGYTF
TRBV7-9	TRBJ1-4	-	CASSSVEKLFF
TRBV7-8	TRBJ2-3	-	CASSRPPDTQYF
TRBV10-2	TRBJ2-1	-	CASSESGGGSYNEQFF
TRBV19	TRBJ2-1	-	CASTHTSGSLYEQFF
TRBV19	TRBJ2-7	-	CASSISAPGVYEQYF
TRBV29-1	TRBJ2-2	-	CSVRGQGGGELFF
TRBV28	TRBJ2-2	-	CASSFRAGPGELFF
TRBV10-2	TRBJ2-1	-	CASGGAGAGEQFF
TRBV24-1	TRBJ2-4	-	CATSLGQNLAKNIQYF
TRBV27	TRBJ1-4	-	CASSLKGQGYEKLFF
TRBV18	TRBJ1-1	-	CASSPPDSSLNTEAFF
TRBV7-3	TRBJ2-1	-	CASSGVGGNEQFF
TRBV5-1	TRBJ1-2	-	CASSLDSGGFYGYTF
TRBV12-3/TRBV12-4	TRBJ1-1	-	CASRSGQGAVFF
TRBV7-9	TRBJ1-1	-	CASRPRGQGYTEAFF
TRBV29-1	TRBJ2-7	-	CSVGPQGANEQYF
TRBV5-6	TRBJ1-5	-	CASSSWGDRGFNQPQHF
TRBV7-8	TRBJ2-1	-	CASSATQGNEQFF
TRBV7-8	TRBJ1-5	-	CASSFGQGIYSNQPQHF
TRBV11-2	TRBJ2-1	few	CASSLIGPGEQFF
TRBV19	TRBJ1-2	few	CASSKTGGYGYTF
TRBV7-9	TRBJ1-5	-	CASSSDRVNQPQHF
TRBV28	TRBJ2-7	-	CASSRIRGLSSYEQYF
TRBV6-5	TRBJ2-2	-	CASSYQWTGSTGELFF
TRBV28	TRBJ1-2	-	CASRTRDSPNYGYTF
TRBV7-8	TRBJ1-4	-	CASSFLPGSATNEKLFF
TRBV27	TRBJ2-2	-	CASSSQGAGELFF
TRBV6-2/TRBV6-3	TRBJ1-5	-	CASSRDGESNQPQHF
TRBV19	TRBJ1-1	-	CASSIGTGSLNTEAFF
TRBV2	TRBJ1-5	-	CASSERRNNQPQHF
TRBV10-3	TRBJ2-6	once	CAISESTGSSGANVLTF
TRBV19	TRBJ2-5	-	CASSIQGRRQETQYF
TRBV9	TRBJ2-1	-	CASSVPGSGTYNEQFF
TRBV30	TRBJ1-2	-	CAWSFGQGAFYGYTF
TRBV2	TRBJ2-3	-	CASSAGMGTDTQYF
TRBV3-1/TRBV3-2	TRBJ1-1	-	CASSQEGNEAFF